Listed below are T cell receptor beta chains from one sample, sequenced in a study of blood T cell repertoires in COVID-19. The method was immunoSEQ multiplex PCR; TCRdb's version includes in-frame clones alone and lacks a portion of them. The sample contains under 200,000 clones, approximately 85% of which appear only once. The material sequenced was peripheral blood. These receptors were obtained from a woman aged 80 or over with COVID-19, enrolled during active disease. Both conserved end residues are part of each CDR3. A D gene is named only where the DNA matches it firmly. For some rows the clone size is stated as once, few or many, or as a class when expanded; others skip it.

TRBJ2-5,TRBD1,.,TRBV2,TGTGCCAGCTTACGGACAGGGGGCGTTGGAGAGACCCAGTACTTC,CASLRTGGVGETQYF
TRBJ2-7,TRBD2,.,TRBV3-1/TRBV3-2,TGTGCCAGCAGCCAAGGGGCGGGAGATGGGTACGAGCAGTACTTC,CASSQGAGDGYEQYF
TRBJ1-6,TRBD1,.,TRBV5-1,TGCGCCAGTAGGACAGGGGGCGAGTCACCCCTCCACTTT,CASRTGGESPLHF
TRBJ2-3,.,.,TRBV20-1,TGCAGTGCCCCTCAGGCGGATACGCAGTATTTT,CSAPQADTQYF
TRBJ2-2,TRBD1,.,TRBV18,TGTGCCAGCTCACCCTGGGGACAGAGAGCGAACACCGGGGAGCTGTTTTTT,CASSPWGQRANTGELFF
TRBJ1-6,.,.,TRBV19,TGTGCCAGTAGTGATGGACAGCCGGGGAGGGGTTCACCCCTCCACTTT,CASSDGQPGRGSPLHF
TRBJ2-7,.,.,TRBV12-3/TRBV12-4,TGTGCCAGCAGCCCCACAGGGTCCTACGAGCAGTACTTC,CASSPTGSYEQYF
TRBJ1-1,.,.,TRBV11-3,TGTGCCAGCAGCTTAGATCGCGTCCACGAAGCTTTCTTT,CASSLDRVHEAFF
TRBJ2-5,.,.,TRBV7-9,TGTGCCAGCAGCTTAGTGCTGAGCGGGGAGACCCAGTACTTC,CASSLVLSGETQYF
TRBJ1-6,TRBD1,once,TRBV19,TGTGCCAGTAGGAGCGGACAGGCCCCTAATTCACCCCTCCACTTT,CASRSGQAPNSPLHF
TRBJ1-6,TRBD1,.,TRBV7-3,TGTGCCAGCAGCCTGGACAGGGTCTCACCCCTCCACTTT,CASSLDRVSPLHF
TRBJ2-7,TRBD2,.,TRBV2,TGTGCCACCGCCGGACTAGCGGGAACGGGTTCCTACGAGCAGTACTTC,CATAGLAGTGSYEQYF
TRBJ2-4,.,.,TRBV5-5,TGTGCCAGCAGCTTATCCCCCGAAAACATTCAGTACTTC,CASSLSPENIQYF
TRBJ2-3,TRBD2,.,TRBV9,TGTGCCAGCAGCGTGGGACTAGCGTCAGATACGCAGTATTTT,CASSVGLASDTQYF
TRBJ2-7,TRBD1,.,TRBV28,TGTGCCAGCATTCTCGGGACAGTACCCTACGAGCAGTACTTC,CASILGTVPYEQYF
TRBJ2-1,.,.,TRBV5-4,TGTGCCAGCAGCTTGTCCCCATCCCAACTGTACAATGAGCAGTTCTTC,CASSLSPSQLYNEQFF
TRBJ2-2,.,.,TRBV5-1,TGCGCCAGCAGCTTGGTGACTAGTGGGATCGGGGAGCTGTTTTTT,CASSLVTSGIGELFF
TRBJ2-3,TRBD1,few,TRBV27,TGTGCCAGCAGCCTTACCTACCCGGGACAGGGTAGCACAGATACGCAGTATTTT,CASSLTYPGQGSTDTQYF
TRBJ2-3,.,.,TRBV6-2/TRBV6-3,TGTGCCAGCAGTTTATGGTCGGTCACAGATACGCAGTATTTT,CASSLWSVTDTQYF
TRBJ1-1,.,once,TRBV19,TGTGCCAGTAGTATATTCTGGGCCACTGAAGCTTTCTTT,CASSIFWATEAFF
TRBJ2-4,.,.,TRBV15,TGTGCCACCAGCAGAGAGTTGGGGGGGGCAGGCAAAAACATTCAGTACTTC,CATSRELGGAGKNIQYF
TRBJ2-3,.,.,TRBV6-2/TRBV6-3,TGTGCCAGCAGTTGGGTCGGGACACCTAGCACAGATACGCAGTATTTT,CASSWVGTPSTDTQYF
TRBJ2-4,TRBD2,few,TRBV20-1,TGCAGTGCTAGTTGGACCGGGACTAGCGGCAAAAACATTCAGTACTTC,CSASWTGTSGKNIQYF
TRBJ2-4,.,.,TRBV7-3,TGTGCCAGCAGCGGACAGACAGTAAAAAACATTCAGTACTTC,CASSGQTVKNIQYF
TRBJ2-3,TRBD2,.,TRBV5-6,TGTGCCAGCAGCACCTGGACTAGACCCACAGATACGCAGTATTTT,CASSTWTRPTDTQYF